This T cell receptor beta chain appears in the sequencing data of a study of regulatory T cells in long-lasting Graves disease. Study-level points and caveats: In persistent patients, shared public clonotypes (approximately 3,000) outnumbered those in new patients (almost 1,000).

Building of the TCR beta libraries involved iRepertoire HTBI primers and Arm-PCR of CDR3 regions. TCRdb re-analysed the multiplex PCR reads in MiXCR, keeping a single row per CDR3 protein. The sample records 400,000 to 550,000 distinct CDR3 sequences, 16% being singletons. There are many counts of this clonotype. Its antigen is undetermined. Time point given: newly diagnosed GD, antithyroid drugs for less than 3 months. PBMC RNA was the source of the TCR library. The sample was also linked to a second study, of T cells in Graves' hyperthyroidism and ophthalmopathy. That publication notes: The study defined stable Graves' hyperthyroidism as no ophthalmopathy progression within 18 months.

Sequenced here: peripheral blood mononuclear cells (PBMCs), sampled at new diagnosis, from a patient treated with antithyroid drugs. This receptor was identified in a woman under 40 with Graves disease.

The CDR3 loop reads CASSLYPPAYYEQYF. CDR3 coding DNA: TGTGCCAGCAGCCTGTACCCTCCAGCCTATTACGAGCAGTACTTC. The V gene is TRBV11-2, the J gene TRBJ2-7; no definite D call. The CDR3 is 15 amino acids. In germline, CDR1 is SGHAT, CDR2 FQNNGV. Trimming cost V 5 bases and J 4 bases, with 18 bases left between them.